Reported below is one TCR beta chain. Antigen specificity is unknown. Expressed TCRB transcripts were sequenced after all isolated RNA was converted to cDNA. It was found that naive, central memory and regulatory T cell samples averaged about 3.57 million reads. Sequencing was performed with immunoSEQ multiplex PCR; in TCRdb, only in-frame clones are kept and a portion is missing. The sample contains over 300,000 clones, over 7% of which appear only once. Heparinised blood was drawn once per donor, averaging about 100 mL. Markers CD45RO/CCR7/CD25/CD127/CD95/CD27 served to sort CD4+ naive, central memory, regulatory and stem cell-like memory cells. The data belong to a study of beta chain features in type 1 diabetes. Trimming cost V 7 bases and J 8 bases; bases outside gene matches: 8. Germline loops: CDR1 SQVTM, CDR2 ANQGSEA. The CDR3 covers 12 residues. Study observations and caveats: For Type 1 diabetes patients, all four CD4+ subsets carried TCRB CDR3s that were moderately but significantly shorter. Patients' naive, central memory and Treg TCRB repertoires seemed closer to one another than those of healthy donors.

This chain uses TRBV29-1 with TRBJ2-1; 7 bases are shared with TRBD2. The TCR was taken from a young man with type 1 diabetes. Sequenced sample: central memory CD4+ T cells from blood. This chain's CDR3 is CSARTSSDEQFF. The CDR3 DNA reads TGCAGCGCACGGACTAGTTCAGATGAGCAGTTCTTC.